Sequencing of this T cell receptor beta chain was carried out in a study of T cell responses to AZD1222 COVID-19 vaccine. Study results and caveats: Spike-specific TCR depth and breadth grew after two AZD1222 doses.

The table lists this clone with a count of one. Its antigen is not known. TCRdb's copy holds only in-frame clones and misses some; the assay was immunoSEQ multiplex PCR. Of under 95,000 clones in the sample, 88% are singletons; the top ten hold less than 8.5%. Trimming removed 4 bases from V and 4 bases from J; junction bases left unmatched: 16. Germline V gene lookup returns CDR1 SGHRS and CDR2 YFSETQ. This CDR3 has 18 amino acids. This chain uses TRBV5-1 with TRBJ2-7, with TRBD2 matching 11 bases. This clonotype originated in an adult who received the AZD1222 COVID-19 vaccine. Source: peripheral blood, taken 28 days after the second AZD1222 dose. In DNA, the CDR3 is TGCGCCAGCAGCCCAGCCCCAGGACTAGCGGGTCGGGGTTACGAGCAGTACTTC. Protein product: CASSPAPGLAGRGYEQYF.